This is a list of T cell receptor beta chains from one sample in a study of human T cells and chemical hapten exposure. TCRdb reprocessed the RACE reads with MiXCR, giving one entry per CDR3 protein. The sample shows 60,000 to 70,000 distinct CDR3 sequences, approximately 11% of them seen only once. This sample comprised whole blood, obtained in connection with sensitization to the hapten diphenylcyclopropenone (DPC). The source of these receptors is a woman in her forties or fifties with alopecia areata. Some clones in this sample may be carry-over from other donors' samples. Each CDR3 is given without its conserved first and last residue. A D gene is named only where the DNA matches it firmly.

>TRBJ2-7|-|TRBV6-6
ASSYSKTGYEQY
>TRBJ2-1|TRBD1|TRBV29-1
SVVGTGAYNEQF
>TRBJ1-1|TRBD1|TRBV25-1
ASREAGTGNTEAF
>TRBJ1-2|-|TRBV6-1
ASSEELGVRGYT
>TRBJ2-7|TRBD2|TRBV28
ASGGLAYEQY
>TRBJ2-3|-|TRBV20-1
SAPGRTRTDTQY
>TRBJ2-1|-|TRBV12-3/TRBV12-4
ASSLVYGKHNEQF
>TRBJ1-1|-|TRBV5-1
ASSLFVGQSTEAF
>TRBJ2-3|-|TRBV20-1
SARPSTDTQY
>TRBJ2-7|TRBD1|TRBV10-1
ASRATGTGASYEQY
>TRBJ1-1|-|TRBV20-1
SAGPSNTEAF
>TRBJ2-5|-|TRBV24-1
ATGEYGTVQETQY
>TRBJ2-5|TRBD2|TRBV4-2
ASSQPGLAEPETQY
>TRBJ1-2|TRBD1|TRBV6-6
ASSSSRGTVQGYT
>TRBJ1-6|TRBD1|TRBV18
ASSPLGALRGQDGMSSYNSPLH
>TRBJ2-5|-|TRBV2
ASSEWTEEETQY
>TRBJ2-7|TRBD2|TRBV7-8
ASSDIAGDLSYEQY
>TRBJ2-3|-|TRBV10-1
ASSDVGSTDTQY
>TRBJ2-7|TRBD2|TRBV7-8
ASSPGGLAVSYEQY
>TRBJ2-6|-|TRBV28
ASGLSGANVLT